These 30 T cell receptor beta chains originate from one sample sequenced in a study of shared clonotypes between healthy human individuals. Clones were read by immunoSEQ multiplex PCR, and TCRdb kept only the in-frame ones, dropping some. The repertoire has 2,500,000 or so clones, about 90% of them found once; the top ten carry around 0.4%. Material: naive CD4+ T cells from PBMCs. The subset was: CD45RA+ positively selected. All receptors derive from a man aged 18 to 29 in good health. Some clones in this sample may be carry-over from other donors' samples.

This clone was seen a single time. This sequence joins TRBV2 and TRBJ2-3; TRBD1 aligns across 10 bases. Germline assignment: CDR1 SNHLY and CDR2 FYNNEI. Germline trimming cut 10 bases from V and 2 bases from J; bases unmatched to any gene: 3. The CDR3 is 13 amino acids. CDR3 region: CATGQGPTDTQYF. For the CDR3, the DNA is TGTGCCACGGGACAGGGGCCCACAGATACGCAGTATTTT.

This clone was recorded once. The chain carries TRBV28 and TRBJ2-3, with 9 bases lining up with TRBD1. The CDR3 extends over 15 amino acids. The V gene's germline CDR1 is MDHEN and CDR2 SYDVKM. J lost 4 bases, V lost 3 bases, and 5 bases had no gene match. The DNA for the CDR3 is TGTGCCAGCAGTTTCGACAGGGGGTCGTCAGATACGCAGTATTTT. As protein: CASSFDRGSSDTQYF.

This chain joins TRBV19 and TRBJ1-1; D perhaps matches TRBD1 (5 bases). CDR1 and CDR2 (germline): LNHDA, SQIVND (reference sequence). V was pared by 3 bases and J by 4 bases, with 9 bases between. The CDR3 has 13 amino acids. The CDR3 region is CASSISGITEAFF. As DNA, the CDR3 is TGTGCCAGTAGTATTTCAGGGATCACTGAAGCTTTCTTT.

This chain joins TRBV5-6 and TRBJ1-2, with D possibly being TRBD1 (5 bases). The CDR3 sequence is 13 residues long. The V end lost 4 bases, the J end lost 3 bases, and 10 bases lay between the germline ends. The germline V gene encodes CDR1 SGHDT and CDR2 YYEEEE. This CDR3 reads CASSPGADYGYTF. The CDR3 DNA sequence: TGTGCCAGCAGCCCCGGGGCAGACTATGGCTACACCTTC.

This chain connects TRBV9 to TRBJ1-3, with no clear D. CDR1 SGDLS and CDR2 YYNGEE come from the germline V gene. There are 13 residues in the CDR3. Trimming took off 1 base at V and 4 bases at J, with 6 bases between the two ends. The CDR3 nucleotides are TGTGCCAGCAGCGTATCCGGGGGAAACACCATATATTTT. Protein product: CASSVSGGNTIYF.

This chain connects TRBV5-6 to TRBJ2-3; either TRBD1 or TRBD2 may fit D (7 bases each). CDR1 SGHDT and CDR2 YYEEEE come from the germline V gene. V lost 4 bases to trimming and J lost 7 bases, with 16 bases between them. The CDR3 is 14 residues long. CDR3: CASSGGDSRYTQYF. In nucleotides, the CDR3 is TGTGCCAGCAGCGGGGGGGACAGTCGGTATACGCAGTATTTT.

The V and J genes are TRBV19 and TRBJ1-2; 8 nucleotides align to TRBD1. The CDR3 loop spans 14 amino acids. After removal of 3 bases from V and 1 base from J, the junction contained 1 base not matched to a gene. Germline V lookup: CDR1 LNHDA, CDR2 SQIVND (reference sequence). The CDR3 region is CASSITGGNYGYTF. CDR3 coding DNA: TGTGCCAGTAGTATTACAGGGGGTAACTATGGCTACACCTTC.

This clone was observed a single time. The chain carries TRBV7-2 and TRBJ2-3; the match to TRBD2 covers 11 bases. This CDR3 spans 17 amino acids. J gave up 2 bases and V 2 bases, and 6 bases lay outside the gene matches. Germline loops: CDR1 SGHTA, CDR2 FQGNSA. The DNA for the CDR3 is TGTGCCAGCAGCTTATTAACTAGCGGGAGTCCCACAGATACGCAGTATTTT. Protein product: CASSLLTSGSPTDTQYF.

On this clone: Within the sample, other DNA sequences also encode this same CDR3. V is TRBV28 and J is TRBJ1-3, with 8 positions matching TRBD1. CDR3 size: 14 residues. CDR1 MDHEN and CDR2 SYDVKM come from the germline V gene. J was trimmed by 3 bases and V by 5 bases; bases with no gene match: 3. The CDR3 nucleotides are TGTGCCAGCAGTCTCACAGGGGGTGGAAACACCATATATTTT. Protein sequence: CASSLTGGGNTIYF. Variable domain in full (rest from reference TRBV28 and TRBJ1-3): DVKVTQSSRYLVKRTGEKVFLECVQDMDHENMFWYRQDPGLGLRLIYFSYDVKMKEKGDIPEGYSVSREKKERFSLILESASTNQTSMYLCASSLTGGGNTIYFGEGSWLTVV.

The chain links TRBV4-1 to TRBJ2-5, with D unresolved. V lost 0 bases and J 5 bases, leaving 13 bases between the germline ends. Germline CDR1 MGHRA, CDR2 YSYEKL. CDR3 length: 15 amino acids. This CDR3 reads CASSQDMGHWETQYF. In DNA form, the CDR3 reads TGCGCCAGCAGCCAAGATATGGGCCACTGGGAGACCCAGTACTTC.

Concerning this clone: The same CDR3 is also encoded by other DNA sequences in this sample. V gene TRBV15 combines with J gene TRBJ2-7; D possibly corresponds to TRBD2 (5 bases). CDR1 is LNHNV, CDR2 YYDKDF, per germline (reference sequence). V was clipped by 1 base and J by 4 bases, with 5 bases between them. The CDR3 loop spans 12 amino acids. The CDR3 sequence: CATSRAGYEQYF. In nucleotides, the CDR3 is TGTGCCACCAGCAGAGCGGGATACGAGCAGTACTTC.

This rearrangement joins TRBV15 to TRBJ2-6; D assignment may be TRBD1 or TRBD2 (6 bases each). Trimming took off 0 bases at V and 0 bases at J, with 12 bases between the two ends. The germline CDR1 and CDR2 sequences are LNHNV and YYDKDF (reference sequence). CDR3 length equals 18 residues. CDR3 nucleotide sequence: TGTGCCACCAGCAGAGATCTCGGGGGCTACTCTGGGGCCAACGTCCTGACTTTC. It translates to CATSRDLGGYSGANVLTF.

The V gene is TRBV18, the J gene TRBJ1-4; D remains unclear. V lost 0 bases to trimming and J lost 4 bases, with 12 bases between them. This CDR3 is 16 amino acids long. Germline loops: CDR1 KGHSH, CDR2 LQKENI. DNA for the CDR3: TGTGCCAGCTCACCACCGCTGGGTGGGTATAATGAAAAACTGTTTTTT. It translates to CASSPPLGGYNEKLFF.

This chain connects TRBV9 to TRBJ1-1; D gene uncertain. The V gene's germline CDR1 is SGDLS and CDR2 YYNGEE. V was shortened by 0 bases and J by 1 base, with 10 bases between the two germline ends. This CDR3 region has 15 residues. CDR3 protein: CASSVGAVPNTEAFF. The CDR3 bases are TGTGCCAGCAGCGTAGGCGCGGTACCGAACACTGAAGCTTTCTTT.

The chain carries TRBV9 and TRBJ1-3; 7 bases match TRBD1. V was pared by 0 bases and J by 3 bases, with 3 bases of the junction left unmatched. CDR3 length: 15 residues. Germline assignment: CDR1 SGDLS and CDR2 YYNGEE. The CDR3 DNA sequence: TGTGCCAGCAGCGTAGATGGGACAGTTGGAAACACCATATATTTT. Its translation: CASSVDGTVGNTIYF.

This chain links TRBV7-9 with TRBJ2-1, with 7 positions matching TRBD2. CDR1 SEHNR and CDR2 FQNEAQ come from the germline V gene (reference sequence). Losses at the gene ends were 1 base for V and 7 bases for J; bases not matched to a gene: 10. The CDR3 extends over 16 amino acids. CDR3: CASSLGPAGVLNEQFF. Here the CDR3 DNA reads TGTGCCAGCAGCTTAGGTCCTGCGGGAGTTCTAAATGAGCAGTTCTTC.

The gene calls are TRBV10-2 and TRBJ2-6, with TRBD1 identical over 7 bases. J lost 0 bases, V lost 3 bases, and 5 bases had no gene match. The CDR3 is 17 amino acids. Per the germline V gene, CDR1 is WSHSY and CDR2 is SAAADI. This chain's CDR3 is CASSENRGASGANVLTF. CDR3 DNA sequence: TGCGCCAGCAGTGAAAACAGGGGAGCCTCTGGGGCCAACGTCCTGACTTTC.

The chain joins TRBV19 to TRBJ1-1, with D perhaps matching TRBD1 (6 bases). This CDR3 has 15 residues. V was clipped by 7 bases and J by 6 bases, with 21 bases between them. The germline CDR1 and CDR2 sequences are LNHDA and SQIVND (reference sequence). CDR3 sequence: CASTSETGRRAEAFF. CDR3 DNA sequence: TGTGCCAGTACCTCAGAGACAGGCCGGAGAGCTGAAGCTTTCTTT.

CDR3 coding DNA: TGTGCCAGCAGCTTGGCTAGCGGGAAGGTCACCGGGGAGCTGTTTTTT. Its protein is CASSLASGKVTGELFF. This chain links TRBV5-4 with TRBJ2-2, with 9 bases aligning to TRBD2. Germline loops: CDR1 SGHNT, CDR2 YYREEE (reference sequence). After removal of 0 bases from V and 4 bases from J, the junction contained 4 bases not matched to a gene. The CDR3 loop spans 16 amino acids.

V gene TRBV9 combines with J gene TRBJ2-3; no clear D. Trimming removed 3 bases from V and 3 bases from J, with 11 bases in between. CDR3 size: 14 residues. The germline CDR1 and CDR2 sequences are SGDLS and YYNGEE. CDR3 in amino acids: CASSAGSRTDTQYF. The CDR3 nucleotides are TGTGCCAGCAGCGCGGGTTCTAGGACAGATACGCAGTATTTT.

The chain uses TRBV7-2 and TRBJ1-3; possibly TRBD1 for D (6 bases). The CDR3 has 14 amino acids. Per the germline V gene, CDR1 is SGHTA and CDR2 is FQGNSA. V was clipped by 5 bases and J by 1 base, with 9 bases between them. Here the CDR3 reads CASSLQGSGNTIYF. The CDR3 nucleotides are TGTGCCAGCAGCCTACAGGGTTCTGGAAACACCATATATTTT.

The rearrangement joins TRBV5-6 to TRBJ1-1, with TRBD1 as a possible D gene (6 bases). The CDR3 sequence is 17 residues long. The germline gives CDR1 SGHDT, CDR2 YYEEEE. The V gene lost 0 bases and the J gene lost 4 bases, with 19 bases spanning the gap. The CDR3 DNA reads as TGTGCCAGCAGCTTGGATCGGCAGGGGCCAATAATCACTGAAGCTTTCTTT. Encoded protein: CASSLDRQGPIITEAFF. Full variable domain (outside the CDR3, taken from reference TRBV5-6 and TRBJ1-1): DAGVTQSPTHLIKTRGQQVTLRCSPKSGHDTVSWYQQALGQGPQFIFQYYEEEERQRGNFPDRFSGHQFPNYSSELNVNALLLGDSALYLCASSLDRQGPIITEAFFGQGTRLTVV.

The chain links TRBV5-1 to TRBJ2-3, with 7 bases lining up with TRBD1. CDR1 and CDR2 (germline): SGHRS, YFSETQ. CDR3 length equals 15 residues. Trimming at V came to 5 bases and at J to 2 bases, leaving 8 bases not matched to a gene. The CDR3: CASSSGTVDTDTQYF. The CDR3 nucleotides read TGCGCCAGCAGTTCCGGGACAGTAGACACAGATACGCAGTATTTT.

CDR3 amino acids: CASSLGQINEKLFF. The CDR3 DNA follows: TGCGCCAGCAGCCTGGGACAGATTAATGAAAAACTGTTTTTT. The chain uses TRBV4-1 and TRBJ1-4, with 7 positions matching TRBD1. V shed 4 bases, J shed 4 bases, and the junction held 3 bases outside the gene matches. CDR1 and CDR2 from the germline V gene are MGHRA and YSYEKL. The CDR3 is 14 residues long.

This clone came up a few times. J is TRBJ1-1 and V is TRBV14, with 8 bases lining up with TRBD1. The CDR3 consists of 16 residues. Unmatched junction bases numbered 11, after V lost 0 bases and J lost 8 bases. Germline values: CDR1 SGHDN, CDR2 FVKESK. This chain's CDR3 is CASSQDLRQGRSEAFF. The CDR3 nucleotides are TGTGCCAGCAGCCAAGATTTACGACAGGGGCGTTCGGAAGCTTTCTTT.

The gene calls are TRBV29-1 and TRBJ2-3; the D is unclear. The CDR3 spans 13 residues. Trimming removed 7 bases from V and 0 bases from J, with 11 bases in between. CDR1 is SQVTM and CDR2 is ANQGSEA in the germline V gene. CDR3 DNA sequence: TGCAGCGGACAACACTCTAGCACAGATACGCAGTATTTT. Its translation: CSGQHSSTDTQYF.

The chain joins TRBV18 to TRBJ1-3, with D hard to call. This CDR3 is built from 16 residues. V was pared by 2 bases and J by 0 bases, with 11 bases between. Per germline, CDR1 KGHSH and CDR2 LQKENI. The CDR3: CASSPISYLSGNTIYF. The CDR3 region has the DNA TGTGCCAGCTCACCAATATCCTACCTCTCTGGAAACACCATATATTTT.

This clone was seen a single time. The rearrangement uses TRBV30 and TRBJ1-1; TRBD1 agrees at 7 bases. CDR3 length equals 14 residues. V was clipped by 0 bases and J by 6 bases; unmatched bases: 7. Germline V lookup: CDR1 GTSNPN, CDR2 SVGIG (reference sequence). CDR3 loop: CAWSVGGYGAEAFF. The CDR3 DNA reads TGTGCCTGGAGTGTAGGGGGCTACGGGGCTGAAGCTTTCTTT. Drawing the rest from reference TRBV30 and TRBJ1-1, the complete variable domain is SQTIHQWPATLVQPVGSPLSLECTVEGTSNPNLYWYRQAAGRGLQLLFYSVGIGQISSEVPQNLSASRPQDRQFILSSKKLLLSDSGFYLCAWSVGGYGAEAFFGQGTRLTVV.

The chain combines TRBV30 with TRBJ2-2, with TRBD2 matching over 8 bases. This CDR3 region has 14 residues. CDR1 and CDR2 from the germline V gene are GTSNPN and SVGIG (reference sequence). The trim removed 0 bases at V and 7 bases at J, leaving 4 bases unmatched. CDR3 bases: TGTGCCTGGAGTGTCACCAGCGGGAGCGGGGAGCTGTTTTTT. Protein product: CAWSVTSGSGELFF. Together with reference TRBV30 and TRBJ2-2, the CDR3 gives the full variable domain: SQTIHQWPATLVQPVGSPLSLECTVEGTSNPNLYWYRQAAGRGLQLLFYSVGIGQISSEVPQNLSASRPQDRQFILSSKKLLLSDSGFYLCAWSVTSGSGELFFGEGSRLTVL.

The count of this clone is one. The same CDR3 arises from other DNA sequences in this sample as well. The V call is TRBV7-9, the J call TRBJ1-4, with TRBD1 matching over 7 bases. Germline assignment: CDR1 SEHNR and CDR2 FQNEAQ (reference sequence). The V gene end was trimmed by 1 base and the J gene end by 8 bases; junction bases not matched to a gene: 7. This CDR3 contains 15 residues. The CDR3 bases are TGTGCCAGCAGCTTAGTCGGCAGGGGGGGCGAAAAACTGTTTTTT. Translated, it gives CASSLVGRGGEKLFF.